Listed here are 25 T cell receptor beta chains from one sample, sequenced in a study of blood T cell repertoires in COVID-19. Here immunoSEQ multiplex PCR was the method, and the copy in TCRdb shows in-frame clones only, minus some. Of about 150,000 clones in the sample, approximately 86% are singletons; the top ten hold roughly 4.5%. Specimen: peripheral blood. The receptors were gathered from a woman aged 55-69 years with active or convalescent COVID-19.

The rearrangement joins TRBV19 to TRBJ2-7; no firm D call. Looked up from germline, CDR1 is LNHDA and CDR2 is SQIVND (reference sequence). Trimming took off 5 bases at V and 2 bases at J, with 10 bases between the two ends. This CDR3 spans 13 amino acids. The CDR3 reads CASSSGSPYEQYF. For the CDR3, the DNA is TGTGCCAGTAGTTCTGGCAGTCCCTACGAGCAGTACTTC.

This clone was counted only a few times. The rearrangement uses TRBV29-1 and TRBJ1-1, with D perhaps matching TRBD1 (5 bases). V was cut by 4 bases and J by 1 base, with 10 bases left in between. The CDR3 is 13 residues long. The V gene's germline CDR1 is SQVTM and CDR2 ANQGSEA. This CDR3 reads CSVVVGPNTEAFF. CDR3 coding DNA: TGCAGCGTTGTAGTGGGGCCGAACACTGAAGCTTTCTTT.

The chain combines TRBV19 with TRBJ1-1, with TRBD1 identical over 7 bases. V lost 5 bases, J lost 0 bases, and 6 bases stayed unmatched. The length of the CDR3 is 15 residues. Germline V gives CDR1 LNHDA, CDR2 SQIVND (reference sequence). The CDR3 sequence: CASSLGQNMNTEAFF. For the CDR3, the DNA is TGTGCCAGTAGTCTGGGACAGAACATGAACACTGAAGCTTTCTTT.

The chain has TRBV29-1 and TRBJ1-2; 8 bases align to TRBD1. In germline, CDR1 is SQVTM, CDR2 ANQGSEA. This CDR3 spans 11 amino acids. V shed 7 bases, J shed 6 bases, and the junction held 4 bases outside the gene matches. Written as DNA, the CDR3 is TGCAGCGGACAGGGGCGGGATGGCTACACCTTC. Protein product: CSGQGRDGYTF. The variable domain in full, with the rest retrieved from reference TRBV29-1 and TRBJ1-2, is SAVISQKPSRDICQRGTSLTIQCQVDSQVTMMFWYRQQPGQSLTLIATANQGSEATYESGFVIDKFPISRPNLTFSTLTVSNMSPEDSSIYLCSGQGRDGYTFGSGTRLTVV.

The chain links TRBV19 to TRBJ2-1; TRBD1 matches at 7 bases. The CDR3 runs to 12 residues. Germline V gene data show CDR1 as LNHDA and CDR2 as SQIVND (reference sequence). Germline trimming cut 6 bases from V and 7 bases from J; bases unmatched to any gene: 3. The CDR3 region is CASSQQGNEQFF. Here the CDR3 DNA reads TGTGCCAGTAGCCAACAGGGGAATGAGCAGTTCTTC.

This clone was recorded a few times. The J gene is TRBJ1-1, the V gene TRBV6-5; maybe TRBD1 (5 bases). Trimming left V 0 bases short and J 4 bases short, with 12 bases between. Germline V gene lookup returns CDR1 MNHEY and CDR2 SVGAGI. The CDR3 runs to 15 residues. CDR3 residues: CASSYSPGLGTEAFF. The CDR3 bases are TGTGCCAGCAGTTACTCGCCAGGGCTTGGCACTGAAGCTTTCTTT.

The chain is built from TRBV7-8 and TRBJ1-4; TRBD1 matches 8 bases. This CDR3 contains 15 residues. Trimming took 5 bases from V and 3 from J; bases not matched to a gene: 5. The V gene's germline CDR1 is SGHVS and CDR2 FQNEAQ. CDR3 amino acids: CASSTQGAPNEKLFF. The CDR3 DNA is TGTGCCAGCAGCACCCAGGGGGCGCCTAATGAAAAACTGTTTTTT.

The V call is TRBV19, the J call TRBJ1-6; 9 bases fit TRBD1. The CDR3 loop spans 16 amino acids. Germline assignment: CDR1 LNHDA and CDR2 SQIVND (reference sequence). J lost 4 bases, V lost 6 bases, and 7 bases had no gene match. The CDR3, as DNA: TGTGCCAGTAGAACAACAGGGGGCGATTATAATTCACCCCTCCACTTT. It yields the protein CASRTTGGDYNSPLHF.

The V call is TRBV11-1, the J call TRBJ1-6; the match to TRBD1 covers 7 bases. Germline V lookup: CDR1 SGHAT, CDR2 FQDESV (reference sequence). CDR3 length equals 14 residues. With 1 base clipped from V and 8 bases from J, the junction kept 2 bases outside the gene matches. The CDR3 protein is CASSLVQGDSPLHF. Here the CDR3 DNA reads TGTGCCAGCAGCTTAGTCCAGGGGGATTCACCCCTCCACTTT.

The CDR3 nucleotides read TGCGCCAGCAGCTTGACCCCGACAGGGACCTCCTACGAGCAGTACTTC. Translating gives CASSLTPTGTSYEQYF. The chain joins TRBV5-1 to TRBJ2-7, with 7 bases fitting TRBD1. V shed 1 base and J 0 bases; nucleotides not matched to a gene: 7. The CDR3 runs to 16 residues. Germline-derived CDR1 and CDR2 are SGHRS and YFSETQ.

The chain joins TRBV9 to TRBJ2-5; 7 bases align to TRBD2. CDR3 length: 15 residues. The ends lost 2 bases at V and 2 bases at J; junction bases unmatched: 6. Germline CDR1 reads SGDLS; CDR2 reads YYNGEE. The CDR3 coding sequence is TGTGCCAGCAGCGTGCAGCGGGGAATACAAGAGACCCAGTACTTC. This encodes CASSVQRGIQETQYF.

The V and J genes are TRBV3-1 (or the pseudogene TRBV3-2) and TRBJ2-1; D is uncertain. Germline CDR1 LGHDT, CDR2 YNNKEL (reference sequence). Trimming pared 0 bases from V and 4 bases from J, leaving 13 bases between. The CDR3 sequence is 16 residues long. CDR3: CASSQDPPGTYNEQFF. As DNA, the CDR3 is TGTGCCAGCAGCCAAGATCCCCCAGGAACTTACAATGAGCAGTTCTTC.

This chain connects TRBV7-2 to TRBJ2-6, with D perhaps matching TRBD1 (5 bases). Germline V gene sequence: CDR1 SGHTA, CDR2 FQGNSA. Trimming took 1 base from V and 3 from J, leaving 16 bases between them. The CDR3 totals 18 residues. CDR3 nucleotides: TGTGCCAGCAGCTTAGGGCAGGGTTTTAGTGGTGGGGCCAACGTCCTGACTTTC. It is translated as CASSLGQGFSGGANVLTF.

The chain uses TRBV6-5 and TRBJ1-1, with D uncertain. V was clipped by 4 bases and J by 2 bases, with 17 bases between them. CDR1 MNHEY and CDR2 SVGAGI come from the germline V gene. The CDR3 runs 16 residues. For the CDR3, the DNA is TGTGCCAGCAGTTCCACTGGCAGGAAACAAAACACTGAAGCTTTCTTT. This codes for CASSSTGRKQNTEAFF.

The chain carries TRBV7-9 and TRBJ1-2, with D possibly matching TRBD1 (6 bases). Germline-derived CDR1 and CDR2 are SEHNR and FQNEAQ (reference sequence). Trimming removed 6 bases at V and 3 bases at J, with 26 bases between. The CDR3 totals 18 residues. CDR3 bases: TGTGCCAGCAGGGGGACGGGACACGAACTCCTCGAATACTATGGCTACACCTTC. Translating gives CASRGTGHELLEYYGYTF. Complete variable domain (other parts from reference TRBV7-9 and TRBJ1-2): DTGVSQNPRHKITKRGQNVTFRCDPISEHNRLYWYRQTLGQGPEFLTYFQNEAQLEKSRLLSDRFSAERPKGSFSTLEIQRTEQGDSAMYLCASRGTGHELLEYYGYTFGSGTRLTVV.

This clone appeared a few times. This sequence joins TRBV6-5 and TRBJ2-3; 9 bases line up with TRBD2. Germline V gene sequence: CDR1 MNHEY, CDR2 SVGAGI. The CDR3 runs to 14 residues. The V gene end was trimmed by 2 bases and the J gene end by 6 bases; junction bases not matched to a gene: 3. DNA of the CDR3: TGTGCCAGCAGTTACCAGCGGGGGGCCGATACGCAGTATTTT. The encoded protein is CASSYQRGADTQYF.

The chain joins TRBV6-2 or TRBV6-3 to TRBJ2-2; perhaps TRBD2 as D (6 bases). Trimming pared 4 bases from V and 4 bases from J, leaving 19 bases between. The CDR3 spans 17 residues. In germline, CDR1 is MNHEY, CDR2 SVGEGT. CDR3 DNA sequence: TGTGCCAGCAGTTCCCCCGGTTCCGGGAGACCCACCGGGGAGCTGTTTTTT. Protein product: CASSSPGSGRPTGELFF.

This chain links TRBV11-2 with TRBJ1-4, with 8 positions matching TRBD1. V shed 4 bases and J 8 bases; nucleotides not matched to a gene: 3. The CDR3 is 13 amino acids. From germline, CDR1 is SGHAT and CDR2 FQNNGV. The chain's CDR3 is CASSSGTGEKLFF. The CDR3 bases are TGTGCCAGCAGCTCAGGGACAGGAGAAAAACTGTTTTTT.

The chain couples TRBV4-1 to TRBJ1-2; 7 nucleotides agree with TRBD1. Germline CDR1 and CDR2: MGHRA and YSYEKL. V lost 0 bases and J lost 1; bases outside the gene matches: 8. The CDR3 has 17 residues. The CDR3 DNA reads as TGCGCCAGCAGCCAAGAATTCGGGACAGCTAATAACTATGGCTACACCTTC. It codes for CASSQEFGTANNYGYTF.

The chain couples TRBV7-2 to TRBJ1-1, with TRBD1 identical over 7 bases. This CDR3 contains 16 residues. From germline, CDR1 is SGHTA and CDR2 FQGNSA. The V gene end was trimmed by 1 base and the J gene end by 0 bases; junction bases not matched to a gene: 5. The CDR3, as DNA: TGTGCCAGCAGCTTAGTGGTACAGGGGTTGAACACTGAAGCTTTCTTT. Protein: CASSLVVQGLNTEAFF. The variable domain in full, with the rest retrieved from reference TRBV7-2 and TRBJ1-1, is GAGVSQSPSNKVTEKGKDVELRCDPISGHTALYWYRQSLGQGLEFLIYFQGNSAPDKSGLPSDRFSAERTGGSVSTLTIQRTQQEDSAVYLCASSLVVQGLNTEAFFGQGTRLTVV.

The rearrangement uses TRBV12-3 or TRBV12-4 and TRBJ1-5; D not certain. CDR3 size: 12 residues. Trimming removed 5 bases from V and 7 bases from J, with 9 bases in between. CDR3 in DNA: TGTGCCAGCAGTATTCGGTTACAGCCCCAGCATTTT. Its protein is CASSIRLQPQHF.

The chain's CDR3 is CASSYFLADTQYF. In DNA form, the CDR3 reads TGTGCCAGCAGTTACTTCCTAGCGGATACGCAGTATTTT. This rearrangement joins TRBV6-6 to TRBJ2-3; perhaps TRBD2 as D (6 bases). CDR3 length equals 13 residues. Germline-derived CDR1 and CDR2 are MNHNY and SVGAGI (reference sequence). V was shortened by 1 base and J by 6 bases, with 8 bases between the two germline ends.

The rearrangement links TRBV9 to TRBJ2-5; 12 bases are shared with TRBD2. V lost 4 bases to trimming and J lost 4 bases; unmatched junction nucleotides: 5. CDR3 size: 15 residues. Germline CDR1 and CDR2: SGDLS and YYNGEE. DNA of the CDR3: TGTGCCAGCAGCCTTACTAGCGGGGGGACAGAGACCCAGTACTTC. It encodes CASSLTSGGTETQYF.

This chain joins TRBV19 and TRBJ1-4; TRBD1 agrees at 9 bases. V dropped 6 bases and J dropped 8; count of bases not matched to a gene: 7. Germline V gene data show CDR1 as LNHDA and CDR2 as SQIVND (reference sequence). This CDR3 has 14 amino acids. The CDR3 sequence is CASRSGTGNEKLFF. In DNA, the CDR3 is TGTGCCAGTAGATCCGGGACAGGGAACGAAAAACTGTTTTTT. The variable domain in full, with the rest retrieved from reference TRBV19 and TRBJ1-4, is DGGITQSPKYLFRKEGQNVTLSCEQNLNHDAMYWYRQDPGQGLRLIYYSQIVNDFQKGDIAEGYSVSREKKESFPLTVTSAQKNPTAFYLCASRSGTGNEKLFFGSGTQLSVL.

The chain links TRBV7-8 to TRBJ2-1; the match to TRBD1 covers 8 bases. Germline CDR1 SGHVS, CDR2 FQNEAQ. CDR3 length: 16 amino acids. Trimming cost V 0 bases and J 5 bases; bases outside gene matches: 6. The CDR3 protein is CASSLAQTGANNEQFF. DNA of the CDR3: TGTGCCAGCAGCTTAGCCCAGACAGGGGCGAACAATGAGCAGTTCTTC.